This T cell receptor beta chain was obtained from a study of regulatory T cells in long-lasting Graves disease. Construction of TCR beta libraries relied on iRepertoire HTBI primers and on Arm-PCR targeting CDR3 regions. MiXCR, run by TCRdb on the multiplex PCR reads, gives a single entry per CDR3 protein. The table lists 350,000 to 500,000 distinct CDR3 sequences, 21% of them singletons. The CDR3 consists of 14 residues. The V segment lost 5 bases and the J segment 5 bases; nucleotides outside the gene matches: 7. Germline V gene sequence: CDR1 KGHSH, CDR2 LQKENI. As concerns this clonotype: Its cognate antigen is unknown.

Time point given: persistent/refractory GD, antithyroid drugs over 5 years with positive TRAb. PBMC RNA was the source of the TCR library. Study findings and constraints: Newly diagnosed Graves' patients exceeded persistent ones in TCR diversity.

The clonotype was recovered from a female donor with Graves disease. The J gene is TRBJ2-7, the V gene TRBV18; 9 bases map to TRBD1. The sequencing here drew on peripheral blood mononuclear cells (PBMCs), taken when the disease was refractory, from a patient treated with antithyroid drugs. The CDR3 is CASSNWDRANEQYF. CDR3 coding DNA: TGTGCCAGCTCAAACTGGGACAGGGCGAACGAGCAGTACTTC.